A single sample gave rise to the 25 T cell receptor beta chains below, sequenced in a study of CD8 T cells in Susac syndrome. Reverse transcription of 0.5 to 1 ug RNA was performed with random hexamers. TCRdb reanalysed the immunoSEQ multiplex PCR reads using MiXCR and keeps one entry per CDR3 protein. This table holds 200,000 to 250,000 distinct CDR3 sequences, 94% found once. The sequenced sample was CD4+ T cells from PBMCs. The receptors were sampled from a human donor with Susac syndrome.

This chain uses TRBV7-9 with TRBJ2-5; 8 bases fit TRBD2. CDR1 is SEHNR and CDR2 is FQNEAQ in the germline V gene (reference sequence). The CDR3 extends over 15 amino acids. V lost 6 bases to trimming and J lost 5 bases; unmatched junction nucleotides: 11. This chain's CDR3 is CASSQRAGVKETQYF. CDR3 DNA: TGTGCCAGCAGTCAGAGAGCGGGGGTAAAGGAGACCCAGTACTTC.

The CDR3 spells CASSVQGTSTDTQYF. In DNA form, the CDR3 reads TGTGCCAGCAGCGTACAGGGTACCAGCACAGATACGCAGTATTTT. The chain is built from TRBV9 and TRBJ2-3; D possibly corresponds to TRBD1 (5 bases). V dropped 1 base and J dropped 0 bases, with 9 bases sitting between them. CDR1 SGDLS and CDR2 YYNGEE come from the germline V gene. The CDR3 spans 15 residues.

This clonotype came up once. The chain has TRBV4-3 and TRBJ1-5; D unclear. The V end lost 1 base, the J end lost 1 base, and 14 bases lay between the germline ends. The CDR3 has 17 amino acids. CDR1 LGHNA and CDR2 YSLEER come from the germline V gene. The CDR3: CASSQGAYAGSNQPQHF. CDR3 DNA sequence: TGCGCCAGCAGCCAAGGGGCCTATGCGGGAAGCAATCAGCCCCAGCATTTT.

The gene calls are TRBV19 and TRBJ1-1, with TRBD1 matching over 8 bases. Per the germline V gene, CDR1 is LNHDA and CDR2 is SQIVND (reference sequence). V was clipped by 6 bases and J by 4 bases; unmatched bases: 13. The CDR3 is made up of 16 amino acids. Here the CDR3 reads CASSRGQGGFSTEAFF. CDR3 in DNA: TGTGCCAGTAGCCGAGGACAGGGAGGGTTTAGCACTGAAGCTTTCTTT.

The rearrangement uses TRBV28 and TRBJ2-2; D possibly uses TRBD1 or TRBD2 (6 bases each). Germline-derived CDR1 and CDR2 are MDHEN and SYDVKM. The V end lost 6 bases, the J end lost 7 bases, and 18 bases lay between the germline ends. The CDR3 spans 15 residues. The CDR3 region is CASSRTWGADGELFF. The CDR3, as DNA: TGTGCCAGCAGCCGGACCTGGGGGGCGGACGGGGAGCTGTTTTTT.

V and J are TRBV18 and TRBJ1-1, with TRBD1 identical over 8 bases. CDR1 and CDR2 from the germline V gene are KGHSH and LQKENI. This CDR3 is built from 16 residues. With 2 bases clipped from V and 3 bases from J, the junction kept 8 bases outside the gene matches. The CDR3 reads CASSPGQGASDTEAFF. The DNA for the CDR3 is TGTGCCAGCTCACCAGGGCAGGGGGCTTCTGACACTGAAGCTTTCTTT.

The chain has TRBV28 and TRBJ2-5; 9 positions agree with TRBD1. Germline V gene lookup returns CDR1 MDHEN and CDR2 SYDVKM. The CDR3 covers 14 residues. The ends lost 6 bases at V and 4 bases at J; junction bases unmatched: 6. CDR3 in DNA: TGTGCCAGCAGGCGACAGGGGGTCCCAGAGACCCAGTACTTC. It encodes CASRRQGVPETQYF. The complete variable domain, with remaining parts taken from reference TRBV28 and TRBJ2-5, reads DVKVTQSSRYLVKRTGEKVFLECVQDMDHENMFWYRQDPGLGLRLIYFSYDVKMKEKGDIPEGYSVSREKKERFSLILESASTNQTSMYLCASRRQGVPETQYFGPGTRLLVL.

The V call is TRBV20-1, the J call TRBJ1-5, with D unclear. The length of the CDR3 is 13 residues. CDR1 and CDR2 (germline): DFQATT, SNEGSKA (reference sequence). The ends were cut back, 4 bases at V and 7 bases at J, with 14 bases in the middle. CDR3 loop: CSANPGSAQPQHF. The CDR3 region has the DNA TGCAGTGCTAACCCCGGGAGTGCACAGCCCCAGCATTTT.

The V and J genes are TRBV20-1 and TRBJ2-7; 7 bases agree with TRBD2. V shed 0 bases, J shed 5 bases, and the junction held 7 bases outside the gene matches. CDR3 length: 14 amino acids. The germline V gene has CDR1 DFQATT and CDR2 SNEGSKA (reference sequence). The CDR3 reads CSARDSRTRNEQYF. For the CDR3, the DNA is TGCAGTGCTAGAGATTCACGGACTAGGAACGAGCAGTACTTC.

J is TRBJ1-2 and V is TRBV2; D is possibly TRBD1 (6 bases). The CDR3 is 14 amino acids. Germline CDR1 SNHLY, CDR2 FYNNEI. V was cut by 0 bases and J by 7 bases, with 12 bases left in between. The CDR3 region is CASSEAPTGSGYTF. CDR3 DNA: TGTGCCAGCAGTGAAGCCCCAACAGGGAGTGGCTACACCTTC.

V is TRBV12-3 or TRBV12-4 and J is TRBJ2-7; 7 nucleotides match TRBD2. CDR3 length equals 13 residues. J was trimmed by 1 base and V by 9 bases; bases with no gene match: 6. CDR3 bases: TGTGCCAGTAAAGGGAGGGTATCCTACGAGCAGTACTTC. It translates to CASKGRVSYEQYF.

The chain carries TRBV12-3 or TRBV12-4 and TRBJ1-2; TRBD1 is a possible D gene (6 bases). V lost 5 bases and J 8 bases, leaving 9 bases between the germline ends. This CDR3 comprises 11 residues. CDR3 loop: CASSHRAGYTF. CDR3 DNA: TGTGCCAGCAGTCACAGGGCCGGCTACACCTTC.

This chain uses TRBV12-3 or TRBV12-4 with TRBJ2-2; D uncertain. The CDR3 covers 14 residues. The V and J ends lost 5 bases and 1 base respectively, with 8 bases between them. CDR3 sequence (DNA): TGTGCCAGCAGTATAAGACAGAACACCGGGGAGCTGTTTTTT. This translates into CASSIRQNTGELFF.

The rearrangement links TRBV20-1 to TRBJ2-3, with D perhaps matching TRBD2 (7 bases). This CDR3 has 14 residues. V lost 3 bases and J 1 base, leaving 11 bases between the germline ends. CDR1 is DFQATT, CDR2 SNEGSKA, per germline (reference sequence). CDR3 region: CSASGGARTDTQYF. The CDR3 region has the DNA TGCAGTGCTAGTGGGGGGGCCCGCACAGATACGCAGTATTTT.

V usage is TRBV30 and J usage is TRBJ1-2, with 7 bases matching TRBD1. CDR1 GTSNPN and CDR2 SVGIG come from the germline V gene (reference sequence). V shed 2 bases and J 4 bases; nucleotides not matched to a gene: 10. The CDR3 runs 15 residues. The CDR3 loop reads CAWSLAGTAIYGYTF. The CDR3 DNA reads TGTGCCTGGAGTCTGGCCGGGACAGCCATCTATGGCTACACCTTC.

J is TRBJ1-1 and V is TRBV6-5, with 7 bases lining up with TRBD1. The germline gives CDR1 MNHEY, CDR2 SVGAGI. Unmatched junction bases numbered 4, after V lost 2 bases and J lost 1 base. CDR3 size: 15 residues. This CDR3 reads CASSYTNRGNTEAFF. For the CDR3, the DNA is TGTGCCAGCAGTTACACGAACAGGGGGAACACTGAAGCTTTCTTT.

In this sample, this clonotype turned up once. The chain couples TRBV20-1 to TRBJ1-6; D not resolved. Germline values: CDR1 DFQATT, CDR2 SNEGSKA (reference sequence). The V and J ends lost 4 bases and 0 bases respectively, with 10 bases between them. The CDR3 sequence is 15 residues long. The CDR3 region is CSAMAESSYNSPLHF. The CDR3 DNA is TGCAGTGCTATGGCGGAGAGCTCCTATAATTCACCCCTCCACTTT.

This clonotype occurred once. The V gene is TRBV4-3, the J gene TRBJ1-2; D unresolved. The V gene lost 0 bases and the J gene lost 1 base, with 6 bases spanning the gap. Germline V gene sequence: CDR1 LGHNA, CDR2 YSLEER. This CDR3 is built from 14 residues. In nucleotides, the CDR3 is TGCGCCAGCAGCCAAGAGAACAATAACTATGGCTACACCTTC. This codes for CASSQENNNYGYTF.

The J gene is TRBJ1-1, the V gene TRBV5-1, with D perhaps matching TRBD1 (5 bases). CDR3 length equals 14 residues. CDR1 is SGHRS and CDR2 is YFSETQ in the germline V gene. The germline V and J ends were trimmed by 0 bases and 7 bases, with 13 bases remaining between them. The CDR3 nucleotides read TGCGCCAGCAGCTTGGATGGAATCGGGGGTGAAGCTTTCTTT. Its protein is CASSLDGIGGEAFF. The whole variable domain, remainder taken from reference TRBV5-1 and TRBJ1-1, is KAGVTQTPRYLIKTRGQQVTLSCSPISGHRSVSWYQQTPGQGLQFLFEYFSETQRNKGNFPGRFSGRQFSNSRSEMNVSTLELGDSALYLCASSLDGIGGEAFFGQGTRLTVV.

The V and J genes are TRBV29-1 and TRBJ1-4; D is unresolved. This CDR3 has 11 residues. V was cut by 7 bases and J by 5 bases, with 8 bases left in between. Per the germline V gene, CDR1 is SQVTM and CDR2 is ANQGSEA. This chain's CDR3 is CSGRGNEKLFF. Written as DNA, the CDR3 is TGCAGCGGCCGAGGGAATGAAAAACTGTTTTTT. Drawing the rest from reference TRBV29-1 and TRBJ1-4, the complete variable domain is SAVISQKPSRDICQRGTSLTIQCQVDSQVTMMFWYRQQPGQSLTLIATANQGSEATYESGFVIDKFPISRPNLTFSTLTVSNMSPEDSSIYLCSGRGNEKLFFGSGTQLSVL.

In DNA, the CDR3 is TGTGCCACCAGTGAGCGGGGAACATCCTACGAGCAGTACTTC. It specifies CATSERGTSYEQYF. The gene calls are TRBV24-1 and TRBJ2-7; the D gene is possibly TRBD2 (6 bases). Per germline, CDR1 KGHDR and CDR2 SFDVKD. The length of the CDR3 is 14 residues. Trimming shortened V by 4 bases and J by 1 base, and 10 bases separated the two germline ends.

Details on this clonotype: The conserved phenylalanine or tryptophan normally closing the CDR3 is absent here, so this likely arose from a read error. The V gene is TRBV5-6, the J gene TRBJ2-7; 8 positions agree with TRBD1. Trimming cost V 1 base and J 3 bases; bases outside gene matches: 9. CDR1 is SGHDT, CDR2 YYEEEE, per germline. The CDR3 spans 16 residues. The CDR3 DNA sequence: TGTGCCAGCAGCTTGCATCCCGGGACAGGAGACTACGAGCAGTACCTC. Amino acid sequence: CASSLHPGTGDYEQYL.

J is TRBJ1-2 and V is TRBV12-3 or TRBV12-4, with TRBD1 matching 7 bases. The trim removed 6 bases at V and 4 bases at J, leaving 2 bases unmatched. The CDR3 spans 12 residues. The CDR3 loop reads CASSQGGYGYTF. CDR3 in DNA: TGTGCCAGCAGCCAGGGGGGCTATGGCTACACCTTC.

The rearrangement joins TRBV6-2 or TRBV6-3 to TRBJ1-1; tentative D call: TRBD1 (6 bases). The CDR3 covers 15 residues. The germline gives CDR1 MNHEY, CDR2 SVGEGT. V shed 6 bases and J shed 0 bases, with 14 bases lying between them. The CDR3 DNA sequence: TGTGCCAGCAGACCCAATACAGGGATGAACACTGAAGCTTTCTTT. Encoded protein: CASRPNTGMNTEAFF.

The gene calls are TRBV30 and TRBJ1-1; a weak D match, TRBD1 (6 bases). Trimming took 2 bases from V and 2 from J, leaving 12 bases between them. This CDR3 is 14 amino acids long. CDR1 is GTSNPN, CDR2 SVGIG, per germline (reference sequence). As DNA, the CDR3 is TGTGCCTGGAGTCCAGGGGACCCAAACACTGAAGCTTTCTTT. It yields the protein CAWSPGDPNTEAFF.